This T cell receptor (beta chain) was recovered during a study of T-cell reconstitution after alpha-beta-depleted transplantation in children. This clonotype was found many times. The CDR3 loop spans 14 amino acids. Trimming took off 4 bases at V and 0 bases at J, with 11 bases between the two ends. CDR1 and CDR2 from the germline V gene are GTSNPN and SVGIG (reference sequence). The TCRbeta library incorporated unique molecular identifiers. From the PCR reads, TCRdb called clonotypes with MiXCR, one entry per CDR3 protein. Among some 200,000 distinct CDR3 sequences, approximately 15% were seen once, and the ten largest hold under 15%.

This TCR derives from a human donor who donated a stem cell graft to a child with acute lymphoblastic leukemia. The sequencing used PBMCs from the stem cell graft donor, collected from the stem cell graft. The chain carries TRBV30 and TRBJ2-3, with no clear D. This chain's CDR3 is CAWTVLWSTDTQYF. The DNA of the CDR3 is TGTGCCTGGACCGTCTTGTGGAGCACAGATACGCAGTATTTT.